Below, one T cell receptor (beta chain) is given with its context. This clonotype has just a few counts. Its antigen is still unknown. Nothing much larger sits one base from this clone, and base qualities are not available. The sequencer listed for this sample is Illumina HiSeq 1500. The public reads were quality trimmed at Q25 with fastp and then assembled into clones with MiXCR by TCRdb, keeping productive beta chains. Rows with a matching CDR3 protein are joined into one entry that keeps the most common DNA and genes. The sample table contains about 460,000 distinct CDR3 sequences; only one count was recorded for approximately 10% of them. The leading ten clones occupy 10% of the sample. This sample stems from a study of T cell repertoires in cytomegalovirus infection (dated by TCRdb to about 2019). Notes on the research overall: Because public TCR beta signatures pointed to carriage of CMV infection together with the matching HLA type, the HLA type of each donor mattered for the analysis.

What the research found in general, with its limitations: In both this cohort and an independent roughly 330-donor cohort, the cumulative frequency of public TCR beta family members distinguished carriers of CMV infection plus the relevant HLA type. The ex vivo response was dominated by HLA-C-restricted CMV-specific TCR beta clonotypes, which also provided the single most frequent clonotype in two of eight donors.

CDR1 is given as DFQATT and CDR2 as SNEGSKA, both from the germline V gene (reference sequence). V lost 4 bases and J lost 3 bases, and the count of bases not matched to a germline gene is 1. Including cysteine and phenylalanine, the CDR3 has 13 amino acids. Here the CDR3 DNA is all that survives: 39 bases in frame from base 1. Sequenced input: PBMCs. This sequence uses TRBV20-1 and TRBJ2-3, and TRBD2 aligns with 10 junction nucleotides. The sequence came from a human donor in good health (CMV status not recorded). Some clones in this sample may be carry-over from other donors' samples. The CDR3 reads CSAKTSGTDTQYF. The nucleotide sequence is TGCAGTGCTAAGACTAGCGGGACAGATACGCAGTATTTT.